This T cell receptor (beta chain) was identified in a study of OX40 agonist ivuxolimab in advanced cancers. Study-wide context: Patients' therapy was ivuxolimab, an antibody that acts as an agonist of OX40 (CD134).

Profiled with immunoSEQ multiplex PCR; TCRdb holds only in-frame clones, not every one. The table shows some 68,000 clones, with around 86% occurring only once. Exclusion of a patient followed from autoimmune disease history or systemic immunosuppression. The CDR3 extends over 14 amino acids. V gave up 5 bases and J gave up 2 bases; unmatched junction bases: 3. Per germline, CDR1 MDHEN and CDR2 SYDVKM. The TCR sequence derives from an adult with an advanced solid tumor such as melanoma, head and neck, liver or kidney cancer. The chain joins TRBV28 to TRBJ2-7; 10 nucleotides align to TRBD2. The sample was CD4+ or CD8+ T cells sorted from blood, taken in a trial of the OX40 agonist ivuxolimab. CDR3 sequence: CASSTGTSAYEQYF. The CDR3 bases are TGTGCCAGCAGTACCGGGACTAGCGCCTACGAGCAGTACTTC.